This T cell receptor beta chain was identified in a study of regulatory T cells in long-lasting Graves disease. Whole-study results and caveats: Limited samples may have lowered accuracy. Persistent disease exhibited a predilection for TRBV28, TRBJ1-2 and TRBJ2-5.

This clonotype was recorded many times. No antigen is known for it. Time point meaning: newly diagnosed GD, antithyroid drugs for less than 3 months. From PBMCs, RNA was extracted and then used to make the TCR library. Relying on iRepertoire HTBI primers and Arm-PCR of CDR3 regions, the team built TCR beta libraries. TCRdb re-called the multiplex PCR reads with MiXCR, one entry per CDR3 protein. Of about 540,000 distinct CDR3 sequences listed, roughly 14% are singletons. Germline-derived CDR1 and CDR2 are SQVTM and ANQGSEA. The V and J ends lost 4 bases and 5 bases, in that order; junction bases with no gene match: 5. The CDR3 is made up of 13 amino acids. These same records also appear under a second study, on T cells in Graves' hyperthyroidism and ophthalmopathy.

J is TRBJ2-7 and V is TRBV29-1; 10 bases are shared with TRBD2. The sample was peripheral blood mononuclear cells (PBMCs), taken at new diagnosis, from a patient treated with antithyroid drugs. The clonotype comes from a young man with Graves disease. DNA for the CDR3: TGCAGCGTTGGGGCTAGCGGGGGCCACGAGCAGTACTTC. Translating it yields CSVGASGGHEQYF.